This T cell receptor beta chain was captured by sequencing in a study of OX40 agonist ivuxolimab in advanced cancers. About the full investigation: Ivuxolimab, which targeted the costimulatory receptor OX40 (CD134), was an agonistic, fully human IgG2 monoclonal antibody. Intravenous ivuxolimab was administered to patients every 2 weeks at six dose levels: 0.01, 0.1, 0.3, 1.5, 3 and 10 mg/kg. Among the roughly 50 dose-escalation patients, about 20 had hepatocellular carcinoma, approximately 15 melanoma, 9 renal cell carcinoma and 9 head and neck cancer. A male proportion of 75% to 85% and a mean age of 60 years, ranging from 23 to 79, were recorded for the dose-escalation cohort. Prior anti-PD-1, anti-PD-L1 or anti-CTLA-4 therapy was permitted, and checkpoint inhibitors had been received by less than 45% of dose-escalation patients. Partial responses occurred in three dose-escalation patients: two with cutaneous melanoma and one with hepatocellular carcinoma. Peripheral TCRbeta sequencing was intended to test whether TCR sequence diversity was altered and clonal T-cell expansion was caused by ivuxolimab. The paper covers the monotherapy dose-escalation part of the phase I ivuxolimab trial, which included N of about 50 patients.

Genomic DNA was extracted from sorted cells for sequencing of the TCRbeta CDR3 region. The immunoSEQ Assay was used to sequence the TCRbeta CDR3 regions. This is the immuneACCESS table as TCRdb keeps it, with only in-frame sequences that have V and J called. A part of the clones is gone; compared with another copy, unresolved V genes explain less than half, and the rest is unexplained. The sample data list 35,000 to 55,000 clones, and around 85% of these were observed just once. 11% to 15% of the sample is held by the ten biggest clonotypes. CDR3 length: 12 amino acids, cysteine to phenylalanine. Left in the record is the CDR3 DNA by itself, 36 bases read in frame from the first base. Sequences MDHEN (CDR1) and SYDVKM (CDR2) are obtained from the germline V gene. The V and J ends are trimmed by 6 bases and 7 bases, leaving 12 bases between them. Patients with a history of autoimmune disease or receiving systemic immunosuppression were excluded from the trial. Peripheral blood for TCR sequencing was collected from all dose cohorts at baseline, on cycle 4 day 1, and on cycle 7 day 1. Samples were obtained from an open-label, multicenter, first-in-human phase I dose-escalation trial of ivuxolimab. Adults with locally advanced or metastatic head and neck squamous cell, hepatocellular, melanoma or renal cell carcinoma were enrolled in the trial. Before TCR sequencing, CD4+ T cells and CD8+ T cells were sorted from peripheral blood as separate populations.

The investigation overall reported the following: Low levels of normalized T-cell clonal expansion were also seen in some nonresponding patients. Which antigens the clonally expanded peripheral T cells were specific for was not determined. At doses of 0.1 to 3.0 mg/kg, clonal expansion of both CD4+ and CD8+ blood T cells was observed from baseline to week 6. On average, CD8+ T cells showed more expanded clones than CD4+ T cells after ivuxolimab. In partial responders in the 0.1-3.0 mg/kg groups, normalized peripheral clonal expansion was found to be among the lowest, especially among CD8+ T cells.

A word on this clone: This clone's antigen is unknown. No base quality values were provided; no much bigger clone lies one nucleotide off.

This specimen consisted of CD4+ or CD8+ T cells sorted from blood, obtained in a trial of the OX40 agonist ivuxolimab. The source of this sequence is an adult with an advanced solid tumor such as melanoma, head and neck, liver or kidney cancer. This chain is built from TRBV28 and TRBJ1-1, with TRBD1 as a weak D call on 6 bases. The DNA reads TGTGCCAGCAGGCGTACGACAGGTGAAGCTTTCTTT. Translated, this is CASRRTTGEAFF.